The clone carrying this T cell receptor beta chain showed up just once. Its antigen is as yet unknown. The sample originates from a study of T cell responses to AZD1222 COVID-19 vaccine. Study observations and caveats: The breadth and depth of Spike-specific TCRs increased once two AZD1222 doses had been given. Vaccine-associated CD4 TCRs ranged over spike, dominating at 160-218 and 743-854. Just a handful of people given AZD1222 tested seropositive at baseline. Most donors were white British, females outnumbered males, and clonal diversity was possibly underestimated.

TCRdb keeps only in-frame clones here, not all; method: immunoSEQ multiplex PCR. The data contain approximately 150,000 clones, 85% to 95% of them singletons. CDR3 length: 11 residues. Germline V CDR1 and CDR2: LGHDT, YNNKEL (reference sequence). The V gene lost 1 base and the J gene lost 14 bases, with 10 bases spanning the gap. The genes are TRBV3-1 (or the pseudogene TRBV3-2) and TRBJ2-3; tentatively, D is TRBD2 (5 bases). This TCR was recovered from an adult in good health. The material was peripheral blood, obtained on day 0 of AZD1222 vaccination. The CDR3 DNA follows: TGTGCCAGCAGCCAAGGGGGAGCGGTGTATTTT. Its protein product is CASSQGGAVYF.